The 5 T cell receptor beta chains below all came from one sample that was sequenced in a study of T cells after yellow fever vaccination. MiXCR, run by TCRdb on the 5' RACE reads, gives a single entry per CDR3 protein. The sample carries 300,000 to 350,000 distinct CDR3 sequences, around a tenth recorded once. The sample in question was CD4+ T cells sorted from PBMCs, obtained 45 days after the yellow fever booster vaccination. All receptors come from a man between 18 and 29 years old who received the YFV17D yellow fever vaccine.

The J gene is TRBJ2-3, the V gene TRBV24-1; D assignment may be TRBD1 or TRBD2 (5 bases each). V dropped 8 bases and J dropped 1 base, with 12 bases sitting between them. CDR3 length: 14 residues. Germline assignment: CDR1 KGHDR and CDR2 SFDVKD. CDR3 DNA: TGTGCCACCATGGGACCGACTGGCACAGATACGCAGTATTTT. Translation gives CATMGPTGTDTQYF.

V is TRBV5-1 and J is TRBJ1-1, with D possibly matching TRBD1 (5 bases). The germline CDR1 and CDR2 sequences are SGHRS and YFSETQ. This CDR3 has 14 residues. Trimming stripped 4 bases from V and 4 bases from J, with 14 bases between. The CDR3 sequence is CASSLFRGGTEAFF. DNA for the CDR3: TGCGCCAGCAGCCTGTTCCGTGGGGGCACTGAAGCTTTCTTT. The full variable domain, with the rest looked up from reference TRBV5-1 and TRBJ1-1, is KAGVTQTPRYLIKTRGQQVTLSCSPISGHRSVSWYQQTPGQGLQFLFEYFSETQRNKGNFPGRFSGRQFSNSRSEMNVSTLELGDSALYLCASSLFRGGTEAFFGQGTRLTVV.

This clonotype was counted between two and nine times. The rearrangement joins TRBV6-6 to TRBJ1-3; possible D gene TRBD1, 6 bases. The CDR3 is made up of 15 amino acids. V lost 5 bases to trimming and J lost 1 base, with 12 bases between them. The germline CDR1 and CDR2 sequences are MNHNY and SVGAGI (reference sequence). This CDR3 is CASSRPRGSGNTIYF. For the CDR3, the DNA is TGTGCCAGCAGTCGCCCCAGGGGATCTGGAAACACCATATATTTT.

This clonotype was recorded a few times. J is TRBJ2-5 and V is TRBV30; 8 bases are a match to TRBD1. This CDR3 spans 14 amino acids. CDR1 GTSNPN and CDR2 SVGIG come from the germline V gene (reference sequence). Trimming cost V 0 bases and J 7 bases; bases outside gene matches: 7. The CDR3 loop is CAWSVGGGTGTQYF. CDR3 nucleotides: TGTGCCTGGAGTGTAGGAGGTGGGACAGGGACCCAGTACTTC.

Only a few counts were recorded for this clonotype. The chain combines TRBV5-1 with TRBJ1-2; 8 nucleotides agree with TRBD1. V gave up 0 bases and J gave up 7 bases; unmatched junction bases: 2. Germline values: CDR1 SGHRS, CDR2 YFSETQ. The CDR3 covers 13 residues. The CDR3, as DNA: TGCGCCAGCAGCTTGGAGACAGGGGCTGGCTACACCTTC. Translating it yields CASSLETGAGYTF.